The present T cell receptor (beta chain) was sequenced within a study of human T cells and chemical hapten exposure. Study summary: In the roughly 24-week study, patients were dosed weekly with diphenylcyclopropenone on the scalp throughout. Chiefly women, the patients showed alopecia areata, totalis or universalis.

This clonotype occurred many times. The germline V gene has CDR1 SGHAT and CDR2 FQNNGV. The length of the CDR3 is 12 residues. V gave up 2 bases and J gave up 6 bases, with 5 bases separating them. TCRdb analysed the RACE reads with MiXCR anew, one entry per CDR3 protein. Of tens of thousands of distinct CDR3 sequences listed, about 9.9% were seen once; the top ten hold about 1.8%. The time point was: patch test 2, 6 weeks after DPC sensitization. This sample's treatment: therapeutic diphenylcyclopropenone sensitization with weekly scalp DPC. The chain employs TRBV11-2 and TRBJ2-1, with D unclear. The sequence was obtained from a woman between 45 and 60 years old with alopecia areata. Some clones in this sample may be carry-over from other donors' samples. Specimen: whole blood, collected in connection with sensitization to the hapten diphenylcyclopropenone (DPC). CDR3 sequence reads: CASSLLGNEQFF. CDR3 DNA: TGTGCCAGCAGCTTATTGGGCAATGAGCAGTTCTTC. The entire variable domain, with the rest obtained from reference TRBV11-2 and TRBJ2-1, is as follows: EAGVAQSPRYKIIEKRQSVAFWCNPISGHATLYWYQQILGQGPKLLIQFQNNGVVDDSQLPKDRFSAERLKGVDSTLKIQPAKLEDSAVYLCASSLLGNEQFFGPGTRLTVL.